This TCR beta chain was profiled in a study of identical twins (dated by TCRdb to the mid-2010s). For the wider study: To test whether fetal clonotypes persist, this study deep-sequenced TCR alpha and beta repertoires from monozygotic twins, from unrelated adults of various ages, and from cord blood. To rule out contamination, the twin experiments were replicated at different times with different library preparation protocols.

Every donor was a healthy Caucasian. Note on this clonotype: Its target antigen remains unknown. One base away there is no much larger clone; base qualities are not given.

Receptor amplification or capture employed 5' RACE. Sequenced on an Illumina HiSeq 2000. A universal primer binding site was added through template switching, and the final cDNA carried a unique molecular identifier so that TCR cDNA molecules could be counted accurately. Specific primers in the conserved constant-segment region were used to synthesize first-strand cDNA for the TCR alpha and beta chains. Each cDNA library was double barcoded, with a SMART-Mk sample barcode plus Illumina barcodes, to control for contamination. Two successive PCR steps introduced TruSeq adapter sequences along with Illumina sample barcodes. TCR alpha and beta cDNA libraries were sequenced on the Illumina HiSeq platform with custom primers. Regarding the original processing steps: MiGEC was used to process raw reads and extract unique molecular identifiers, and MiXCR was used to find CDR3 positions. Recombination models were inferred per individual with the repgenHMM and IGoR tools using an EM algorithm. The analysis of shared clonotypes was done with the tcR package in R, with sharing normalized by the product of cloneset sizes. Out-of-frame nonproductive sequences were analyzed to study raw recombination free of thymic and clonal selection effects. The public sequencing data were trimmed at Q25 with fastp and processed into clonotypes with MiXCR by TCRdb, which kept only in-frame beta chains. Each entry is one CDR3 protein sequence, shown with its most common DNA and genes. The V and J calls were determined by TCRdb, not by the authors. For this sample there are roughly 1.6 million distinct CDR3 sequences; more than 30% appear just once. The ten largest clonotypes hold 0.25% to 0.3% of the sample.

Overall study outcomes, separate from this receptor: Abundant cord blood beta clonotypes had fewer insertions, young adult naive repertoires showed a similar but weaker trend, and memory repertoires showed no such trend. Because the same donors could not be followed over many years, conclusions were based on cross-sectional statistical analysis. Recombination models systematically underestimated out-of-frame TCR alpha sharing in monozygotic twins but agreed with sharing between unrelated individuals. Zero-insertion analyses could be partly confounded by invariant T cells such as MAIT and iNKT, though diverse VJ usage argued against such confounding for most clonotypes. The excess sharing between twins in beta out-of-frame sequences was weaker because fewer shared sequences reduced the signal-to-noise ratio. Compared with coincidental sharing between unrelated individuals, out-of-frame TCR alpha sequences shared between twins had an excess of sequences with low generation probability.

At the junction V is shortened by 1 base and J by 9 bases, with 9 bases in between. From the germline V gene (reference sequence), CDR1 is SEHNR and CDR2 is FQNEAQ. Measured from the cysteine to the phenylalanine, the CDR3 is 12 residues long. Only the CDR3 region is kept as DNA, spanning 36 bases read in frame from base 1. The material sequenced was cord blood. The clonotype was recovered from a newborn girl in good health. The chain is made from TRBV7-9 and TRBJ1-2, and TRBD1 may be the D gene, going by 5 matching bases. The DNA sequence is TGTGCCAGCAGCTTAGGCAGGGATCGCTACACCTTC. Its protein reads: CASSLGRDRYTF.